This T cell receptor (beta chain) stems from a study of blood T cell repertoires in COVID-19. Only one count was recorded for this clone. TCRdb's copy holds only in-frame clones and misses some; the assay was immunoSEQ multiplex PCR. The data show about 220,000 clones, around four fifths seen once. Sequenced: PBMCs or T cells enriched from blood (not recorded which). This clonotype was sampled from a woman in her thirties or forties who had been exposed to COVID-19.

The CDR3 DNA follows: TGTGCCATCTCAGGGGACCAAGAGACCCAGTACTTC. Translating gives CAISGDQETQYF. The chain recombines TRBV10-3 with TRBJ2-5, with D perhaps matching TRBD1 (6 bases). Trimming shortened V by 8 bases and J by 0 bases, and 7 bases separated the two germline ends. The CDR3 has 12 amino acids. CDR1 ENHRY and CDR2 SYGVKD come from the germline V gene.